This T cell receptor (beta chain) is from a study of technical replicates of blood from several donors. Only in-frame clones appear in the TCRdb table, and some are missing; sequencing was by immunoSEQ multiplex PCR. There are 65,000 to 85,000 clones in the sample; approximately 96% occur only once, and roughly 0.35% lies in the top ten. CDR3 length equals 13 residues. Germline CDR1 reads SGDLS; CDR2 reads YYNGEE. The V end lost 2 bases, the J end lost 1 base, and 7 bases lay between the germline ends. This clone appeared a single time. The identical CDR3 is also encoded by other nucleotide sequences in the sample.

The chain has TRBV9 and TRBJ2-7; D is ambiguous. Input material: T cells isolated from PBMCs. This TCR derives from a human donor in good health. CDR3 bases: TGTGCCAGCAGCGTGGGCAGTTCCTACGAGCAGTACTTC. It yields the protein CASSVGSSYEQYF.